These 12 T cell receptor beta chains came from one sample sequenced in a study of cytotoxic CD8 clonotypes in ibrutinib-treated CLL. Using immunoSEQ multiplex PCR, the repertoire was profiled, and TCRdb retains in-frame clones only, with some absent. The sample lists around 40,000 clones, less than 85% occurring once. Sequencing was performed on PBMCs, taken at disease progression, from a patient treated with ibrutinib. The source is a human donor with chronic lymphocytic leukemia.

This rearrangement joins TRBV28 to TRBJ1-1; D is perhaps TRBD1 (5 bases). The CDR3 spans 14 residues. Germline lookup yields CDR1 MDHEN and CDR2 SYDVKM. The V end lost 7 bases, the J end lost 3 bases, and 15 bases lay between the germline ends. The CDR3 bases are TGTGCCAGCAACTGGGGTCAGGGTGACACTGAAGCTTTCTTT. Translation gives CASNWGQGDTEAFF.

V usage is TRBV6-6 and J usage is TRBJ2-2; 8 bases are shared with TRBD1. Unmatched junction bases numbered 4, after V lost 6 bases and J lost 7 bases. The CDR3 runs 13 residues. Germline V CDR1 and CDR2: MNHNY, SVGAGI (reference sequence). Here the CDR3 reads CASSPGGIGELFF. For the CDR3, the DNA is TGTGCCAGCAGCCCAGGGGGCATCGGGGAGCTGTTTTTT.

CDR3 sequence: CASSPRERRGDTEAFF. The CDR3 DNA is TGCGCCAGCAGCCCGAGGGAGCGCAGGGGGGACACTGAAGCTTTCTTT. This chain uses TRBV5-1 with TRBJ1-1; 7 bases align to TRBD1. Trimming took 4 bases from V and 3 from J; bases not matched to a gene: 12. This CDR3 spans 16 amino acids. Germline V gene lookup returns CDR1 SGHRS and CDR2 YFSETQ.

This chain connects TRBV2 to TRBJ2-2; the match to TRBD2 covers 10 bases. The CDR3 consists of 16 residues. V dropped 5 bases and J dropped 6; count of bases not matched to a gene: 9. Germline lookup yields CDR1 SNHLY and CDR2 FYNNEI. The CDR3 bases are TGTGCCAGCAGTATACTAGCGGGACCGGGGGCCGGGGAGCTGTTTTTT. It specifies CASSILAGPGAGELFF. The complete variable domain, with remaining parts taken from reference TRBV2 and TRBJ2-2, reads EPEVTQTPSHQVTQMGQEVILRCVPISNHLYFYWYRQILGQKVEFLVSFYNNEISEKSEIFDDQFSVERPDGSNFTLKIRSTKLEDSAMYFCASSILAGPGAGELFFGEGSRLTVL.

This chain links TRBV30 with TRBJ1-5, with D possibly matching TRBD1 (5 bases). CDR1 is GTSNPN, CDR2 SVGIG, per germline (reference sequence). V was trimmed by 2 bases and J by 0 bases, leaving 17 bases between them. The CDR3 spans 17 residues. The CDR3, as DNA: TGTGCCTGGAGTCCCCGCGGGGCCCTTGGTAGCAATCAGCCCCAGCATTTT. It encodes CAWSPRGALGSNQPQHF. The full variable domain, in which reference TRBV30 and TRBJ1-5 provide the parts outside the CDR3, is SQTIHQWPATLVQPVGSPLSLECTVEGTSNPNLYWYRQAAGRGLQLLFYSVGIGQISSEVPQNLSASRPQDRQFILSSKKLLLSDSGFYLCAWSPRGALGSNQPQHFGDGTRLSIL.

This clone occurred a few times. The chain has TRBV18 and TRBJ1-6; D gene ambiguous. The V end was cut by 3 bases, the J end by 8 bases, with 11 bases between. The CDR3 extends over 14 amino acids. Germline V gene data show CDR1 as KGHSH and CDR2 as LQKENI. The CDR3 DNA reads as TGTGCCAGCTCACCGTCGGCGAGGGATTCACCCCTCCACTTT. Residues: CASSPSARDSPLHF.

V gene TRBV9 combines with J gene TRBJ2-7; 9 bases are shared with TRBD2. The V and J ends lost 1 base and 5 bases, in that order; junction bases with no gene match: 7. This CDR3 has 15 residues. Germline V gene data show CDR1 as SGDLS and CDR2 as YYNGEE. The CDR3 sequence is CASSVRAGGPDEQYF. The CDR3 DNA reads TGTGCCAGCAGCGTACGGGCGGGAGGGCCTGACGAGCAGTACTTC.

The CDR3 is CASSQEGADPIGEQYF. The CDR3 bases are TGCGCCAGCAGCCAAGAAGGGGCAGACCCGATCGGCGAGCAGTACTTC. The genes are TRBV4-1 and TRBJ2-7, with D possibly TRBD1 on 5 matching bases. The CDR3 has 16 amino acids. Germline V lookup: CDR1 MGHRA, CDR2 YSYEKL. V was shortened by 0 bases and J by 6 bases, with 18 bases between the two germline ends.

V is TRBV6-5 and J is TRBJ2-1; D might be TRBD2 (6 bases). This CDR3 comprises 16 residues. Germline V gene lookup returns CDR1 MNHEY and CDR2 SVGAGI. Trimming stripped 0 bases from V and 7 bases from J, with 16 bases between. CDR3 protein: CASSYSWGAGRNEQFF. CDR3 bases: TGTGCCAGCAGTTACTCATGGGGCGCGGGAAGGAATGAGCAGTTCTTC.

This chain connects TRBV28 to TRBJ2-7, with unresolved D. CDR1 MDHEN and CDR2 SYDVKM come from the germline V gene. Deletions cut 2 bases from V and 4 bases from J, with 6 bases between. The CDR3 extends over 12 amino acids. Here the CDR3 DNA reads TGTGCCAGCAGTTTAAACGCATACGAGCAGTACTTC. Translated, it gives CASSLNAYEQYF. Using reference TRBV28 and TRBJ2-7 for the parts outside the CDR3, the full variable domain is DVKVTQSSRYLVKRTGEKVFLECVQDMDHENMFWYRQDPGLGLRLIYFSYDVKMKEKGDIPEGYSVSREKKERFSLILESASTNQTSMYLCASSLNAYEQYFGPGTRLTVT.

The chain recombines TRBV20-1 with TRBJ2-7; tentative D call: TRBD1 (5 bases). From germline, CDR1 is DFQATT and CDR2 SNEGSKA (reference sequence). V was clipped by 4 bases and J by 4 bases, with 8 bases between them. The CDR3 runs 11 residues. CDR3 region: CSAIAGYEQYF. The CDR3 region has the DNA TGCAGTGCTATAGCAGGGTACGAGCAGTACTTC.

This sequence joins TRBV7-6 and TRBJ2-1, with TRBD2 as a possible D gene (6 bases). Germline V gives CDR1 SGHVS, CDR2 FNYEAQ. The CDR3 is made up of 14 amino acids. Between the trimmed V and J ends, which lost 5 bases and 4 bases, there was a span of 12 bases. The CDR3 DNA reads TGTGCCAGCAGCGCTACCGCGGGATACAATGAGCAGTTCTTC. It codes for CASSATAGYNEQFF.